This TCR beta chain was captured in a study of shared clonotypes between healthy human individuals (TCRdb year 2020). At the level of the whole study: The cohort comprised a couple of women and a few men aged 18 to 49 years. Leukapheresis yielded between about 0.85 and 9 billion PBMCs per donor. Libraries were prepared and TCR repertoires were sequenced by different laboratories using diverse techniques, in order to increase sequencing depth and limit assay-specific biases. To estimate repertoire size and how much clonotype sharing occurs between individuals, the study deeply sequenced the blood TCR repertoires of five healthy adults. For each donor, three plates each were used for CD4 naive and CD4 memory, two plates were used for CD8 naive, and one plate was used for CD8 memory. Study-wide conclusions, independent of this receptor: Only blood was sampled, and tissue TCR repertoires likely differ from those in blood. Pairwise subsampling led to the expectation that sequencing depth would affect the degree of clonotype sharing among donors. Estimated clonotype richness was generally larger for naive than for memory subsets. The small number of donors limited the genetic and exposure-history diversity represented. Incomplete sequencing was indicated by rarefaction of sorted-subset datasets, despite the large sequencing depth. About 5% of naive CD4, roughly 3.5% of naive CD8, around 2.3% of memory CD4, and approximately 0.39% of memory CD8 clonotypes were shared across several donors. Clonotypes shared by all four sorted-subset donors showed higher generation probabilities than non-shared clonotypes.

Comment on this clone: What this receptor recognizes is not known. No clone much larger than this one lies a single base away; base qualities are absent.

CD8 naive samples were CD45RO-negative cells positively selected for CCR7, giving a CD45RA+CCR7+ population that excluded TemRA cells. The donors were healthy, HIV-negative adults who had no recently reported acute infections or vaccinations. All donors were Caucasian adults living in Nashville, Tennessee, USA. After blood collection by leukapheresis, PBMCs were isolated using Ficoll-Histopaque density gradient centrifugation and then cryopreserved in the vapor phase of liquid nitrogen. Analytical flow cytometry was used to check the purity and quantity of every magnetically sorted T cell population. Genomic DNA was isolated from each sorted fraction and quantified by UV absorbance on a Nanodrop 2000c. V drops 2 bases and J drops 6 bases, leaving 10 bases in between. Reading from cysteine to phenylalanine, the CDR3 counts 13 amino acids. Just CDR3 DNA is preserved here, 39 bases in frame from base 1. According to the germline V gene, CDR1 reads LGHNT and CDR2 reads FRNRAP.

Using the deep immunoSEQ assay, multiplex PCR amplified TCR CDR3 regions from genomic DNA. Genomic DNA extracted from each cell subset was distributed evenly over all wells of several immunoSEQ 96-well plates, and each plate served as one replicate. For sorted subsets, roughly 200 ng of genomic DNA, equivalent to about 30,000 T cell genomes, went into each replicate PCR. The purified libraries were quantified using a Qubit 3.0 fluorometer, sized with a Bioanalyzer 2100, and then quantified again using the KAPA Library Quantification kit. Each immunoSEQ 96-well plate was sequenced on its own single-read 150-cycle Illumina NextSeq 550 flow cell. On the authors' methods: Because the immunoSEQ output included only junctional sequences and no quality scores, the filtering could not be the same as the filtering used for full-length reads. Sequences were annotated with PyIR, a Python wrapper for IgBLAST v1.9, using IMGT germline references to assign V/J genes and CDR3. Reads were removed for weak V/J assignments (E-value above 1e-6), missing CDR3, stop codons, out-of-frame junctions, or ambiguous translated residues. V3J clonotypes were defined as sequences sharing an identical inferred V gene, J gene, and CDR3 amino acid sequence. To compute the percentage overlap between repertoires, the number of shared unique clonotypes was divided by the size of the smaller repertoire. RTK rarefaction, the Chao1 estimator, and Recon v2.1 estimates of unobserved clonotypes were used to assess repertoire richness. For all TCRbeta clonotypes obtained by the gDNA method from several donors, generation probabilities were computed with OLGA. Imported from immuneACCESS, the table was reduced by TCRdb to in-frame sequences with V and J called. These copies leave out some clones; in studies compared against another copy, an unresolved V gene accounts for under half, and the cause of the remainder is not known. V and J calls plus clone size are reproduced from that table; the DNA served to infer D and trimming. The sample data list about 2.1 million clones, and roughly 93% of these were observed just once. In total, the top ten clones hold more than 1.5% of the sample.

Specimen: naive CD8+ T cells from PBMCs. Interpreted using the paper, the cell subset or site label stands for: CD45RA+CCR7+. The chain employs TRBV12-5 and TRBJ1-1, with the D segment identity uncertain. This clonotype was obtained from a man younger than 35 in good health. Some clones in this sample may be carry-over from other donors' samples. The CDR3 corresponds to CASGLSPYPEAFF. Here is the DNA: TGTGCTAGTGGTTTGTCACCATACCCTGAAGCTTTCTTT.